The 2 T cell receptor beta chains in this list originate from one sample, sequenced in a study of early T cells in non-severe SARS-CoV-2 infection. TCRdb reprocessed the 5' RACE reads via MiXCR and lists one record per CDR3 protein. The table has 69,000 or so distinct CDR3 sequences, roughly a tenth seen once. Sequenced sample: whole blood. These receptors all come from an adult who was a healthcare worker with PCR-confirmed SARS-CoV-2 infection or an uninfected control (not recorded which).

V usage is TRBV6-5 and J usage is TRBJ2-3; D is perhaps TRBD2 (5 bases). The CDR3 sequence is 15 residues long. The V gene's germline CDR1 is MNHEY and CDR2 SVGAGI. Trimming removed 4 bases at V and 3 bases at J, with 14 bases between. CDR3 in DNA: TGTGCCAGCAGTTCCAGGAGGTTGTTGACAGATACGCAGTATTTT. Translating it yields CASSSRRLLTDTQYF.

This clonotype was found a few times. This sequence joins TRBV25-1 and TRBJ2-7; maybe TRBD2 (6 bases). The CDR3 is made up of 16 amino acids. Germline lookup yields CDR1 MGHDK and CDR2 SYGVNS. The ends were cut back, 6 bases at V and 0 bases at J, with 18 bases in the middle. The CDR3 spells CASSPFVGRSSYEQYF. In DNA, the CDR3 is TGTGCCAGCAGCCCCTTTGTGGGGAGGAGCTCCTACGAGCAGTACTTC.